Shown below are 29 T cell receptor beta chains from a single sample sequenced in a study of cytomegalovirus exposure and HLA in healthy donors. Primers for the PCR totalled 60 Vbeta and 13 Jbeta. Clones were read by immunoSEQ multiplex PCR, and TCRdb kept only the in-frame ones, dropping some. The data hold about 130,000 clones, with 70% to 80% observed a single time. Sample: PBMCs. All receptors derive from a man aged 18 to 29 in good health and CMV-seronegative.

The chain recombines TRBV5-1 with TRBJ1-1, with D perhaps matching TRBD1 (6 bases). Germline V gene data show CDR1 as SGHRS and CDR2 as YFSETQ. The V end lost 2 bases, the J end lost 1 base, and 12 bases lay between the germline ends. This CDR3 has 15 amino acids. This CDR3 is CASSLRQAGNTEAFF. CDR3 coding DNA: TGCGCCAGCAGCTTACGACAGGCCGGGAACACTGAAGCTTTCTTT. The complete variable domain, with remaining parts taken from reference TRBV5-1 and TRBJ1-1, reads KAGVTQTPRYLIKTRGQQVTLSCSPISGHRSVSWYQQTPGQGLQFLFEYFSETQRNKGNFPGRFSGRQFSNSRSEMNVSTLELGDSALYLCASSLRQAGNTEAFFGQGTRLTVV.

The rearrangement links TRBV5-6 to TRBJ1-2; 8 bases line up with TRBD1. This CDR3 is 13 amino acids long. Germline CDR1 reads SGHDT; CDR2 reads YYEEEE. V was clipped by 4 bases and J by 9 bases; unmatched bases: 8. This CDR3 is CASSPPAGGRYTF. The CDR3 nucleotides are TGTGCCAGCAGCCCCCCGGCAGGGGGCCGCTACACCTTC.

This clone was detected once. J is TRBJ1-1 and V is TRBV7-9, with D tentatively TRBD1 (5 bases). The V gene's germline CDR1 is SEHNR and CDR2 FQNEAQ (reference sequence). Trimming removed 1 base at V and 0 bases at J, with 12 bases between. The CDR3 sequence is 16 residues long. The CDR3 bases are TGTGCCAGCAGCTTAGGGGAGGGGCGGTTGAACACTGAAGCTTTCTTT. Protein: CASSLGEGRLNTEAFF.

The V call is TRBV2, the J call TRBJ2-1, with TRBD1 as a possible D gene (6 bases). The V gene lost 3 bases and the J gene lost 0 bases, with 6 bases spanning the gap. Germline-derived CDR1 and CDR2 are SNHLY and FYNNEI. The CDR3 runs to 14 residues. The CDR3 loop is CASSEDSSYNEQFF. CDR3 nucleotides: TGTGCCAGCAGTGAGGACAGCTCCTACAATGAGCAGTTCTTC. Full variable domain (outside the CDR3, taken from reference TRBV2 and TRBJ2-1): EPEVTQTPSHQVTQMGQEVILRCVPISNHLYFYWYRQILGQKVEFLVSFYNNEISEKSEIFDDQFSVERPDGSNFTLKIRSTKLEDSAMYFCASSEDSSYNEQFFGPGTRLTVL.

V and J are TRBV7-2 and TRBJ1-4; D may be TRBD1 (6 bases). Trimming pared 4 bases from V and 7 bases from J, leaving 16 bases between. The CDR3 runs to 15 residues. Germline CDR1 reads SGHTA; CDR2 reads FQGNSA. The CDR3 loop reads CASSYTGSDGEKLFF. The CDR3 DNA reads TGTGCCAGCAGCTATACAGGGAGCGACGGTGAAAAACTGTTTTTT.

V and J are TRBV28 and TRBJ1-4; a possible D gene is TRBD1 (6 bases). CDR3 length: 13 residues. The germline V gene encodes CDR1 MDHEN and CDR2 SYDVKM. V lost 6 bases and J 8 bases, leaving 13 bases between the germline ends. This chain's CDR3 is CASRGEDREKLFF. DNA of the CDR3: TGTGCCAGCAGGGGCGAGGACAGAGAAAAACTGTTTTTT.

The chain carries TRBV18 and TRBJ1-5, with 8 nucleotides matching TRBD1. From germline, CDR1 is KGHSH and CDR2 LQKENI. This CDR3 is 16 amino acids long. V gave up 3 bases and J gave up 1 base; unmatched junction bases: 5. The CDR3 is CASSPGQGLSNQPQHF. The DNA for the CDR3 is TGTGCCAGCTCACCCGGACAGGGTCTGAGCAATCAGCCCCAGCATTTT. Together with reference TRBV18 and TRBJ1-5, the CDR3 gives the full variable domain: NAGVMQNPRHLVRRRGQEARLRCSPMKGHSHVYWYRQLPEEGLKFMVYLQKENIIDESGMPKERFSAEFPKEGPSILRIQQVVRGDSAAYFCASSPGQGLSNQPQHFGDGTRLSIL.

V is TRBV18 and J is TRBJ1-1; perhaps TRBD1 as D (5 bases). Germline V CDR1 and CDR2: KGHSH, LQKENI. The V gene lost 4 bases and the J gene lost 6 bases, with 9 bases spanning the gap. The CDR3 has 12 amino acids. DNA for the CDR3: TGTGCCAGCTCACTTCAGGGCCCTGAAGCTTTCTTT. Protein product: CASSLQGPEAFF.

CDR3 amino acids: CASGPGALPYEQYV. CDR3 bases: TGTGCCAGCGGACCAGGGGCATTACCCTACGAGCAGTACGTC. V and J are TRBV7-9 and TRBJ2-7, with D maybe TRBD1 (6 bases). Trimming took 8 bases from V and 2 from J, leaving 16 bases between them. Germline CDR1 and CDR2: SEHNR and FQNEAQ (reference sequence). CDR3 length: 14 residues.

The chain recombines TRBV18 with TRBJ1-2; D gene ambiguous. V was clipped by 1 base and J by 4 bases, with 10 bases between them. The CDR3 consists of 14 residues. Germline CDR1 is KGHSH and CDR2 is LQKENI. CDR3 nucleotide sequence: TGTGCCAGCTCACCACGGGCAGAGCCCTATGGCTACACCTTC. Amino acids: CASSPRAEPYGYTF.

The chain uses TRBV29-1 and TRBJ2-1; possibly TRBD1 for D (6 bases). Germline lookup yields CDR1 SQVTM and CDR2 ANQGSEA. The CDR3 runs to 14 residues. Trimming pared 0 bases from V and 2 bases from J, leaving 8 bases between. CDR3 region: CSVEEGAAYNEQFF. CDR3 DNA: TGCAGCGTTGAAGAGGGGGCAGCCTACAATGAGCAGTTCTTC.

The V and J genes are TRBV12-5 and TRBJ2-5; D gene unclear. Germline values: CDR1 LGHNT, CDR2 FRNRAP. The CDR3 is 12 amino acids. V lost 1 base and J 9 bases, leaving 9 bases between the germline ends. The CDR3 DNA reads as TGTGCTAGTGGTTTGGAGCACTACGCCCAGTACTTC. Translation gives CASGLEHYAQYF.

With regard to this clone: This CDR3 is also generated by other DNA sequences in the sample. This rearrangement joins TRBV6-5 to TRBJ2-7, with D possibly TRBD2 on 7 matching bases. The V and J ends lost 0 bases and 3 bases respectively, with 15 bases between them. The germline V gene encodes CDR1 MNHEY and CDR2 SVGAGI. This CDR3 comprises 16 residues. CDR3 protein: CASSYSLGGGRYEQYF. The CDR3 region has the DNA TGTGCCAGCAGTTACTCATTAGGGGGAGGGCGCTACGAGCAGTACTTC.

This chain connects TRBV7-3 to TRBJ2-2; 8 bases are shared with TRBD1. The CDR3 has 17 residues. The trim removed 2 bases at V and 6 bases at J, leaving 11 bases unmatched. The V gene's germline CDR1 is SGHTA and CDR2 FQGTGA. This CDR3 reads CASSLFSGGSISGELFF. The CDR3 bases are TGTGCCAGCAGCTTATTTTCAGGGGGCAGTATTTCCGGGGAGCTGTTTTTT.

The chain joins TRBV7-2 to TRBJ2-3, with D possibly being TRBD2 (6 bases). Germline CDR1 SGHTA, CDR2 FQGNSA. V lost 5 bases and J lost 1, with 16 bases in between. This CDR3 is built from 16 residues. CDR3 amino acids: CASSPGLARRTDTQYF. DNA of the CDR3: TGTGCCAGCAGCCCTGGCCTAGCGCGGCGCACAGATACGCAGTATTTT.

The rearrangement joins TRBV27 to TRBJ1-3, with D maybe TRBD1 (5 bases). This CDR3 is built from 18 residues. Germline V lookup: CDR1 MNHEY, CDR2 SMNVEV (reference sequence). V was shortened by 6 bases and J by 0 bases, with 21 bases between the two germline ends. The chain's CDR3 is CASREKGQGTFSGNTIYF. CDR3 DNA: TGTGCCAGCAGAGAAAAGGGCCAAGGGACTTTCTCTGGAAACACCATATATTTT.

The V call is TRBV2, the J call TRBJ2-5, with D maybe TRBD1 (5 bases). CDR1 and CDR2 (germline): SNHLY, FYNNEI. CDR3 length equals 15 residues. Trimming pared 6 bases from V and 2 bases from J, leaving 16 bases between. The DNA of the CDR3 is TGTGCCAGCAGCGACCAGGGATTAGCACAAGAGACCCAGTACTTC. Protein sequence: CASSDQGLAQETQYF.

The V and J genes are TRBV5-1 and TRBJ2-7, with 8 nucleotides matching TRBD1. The CDR3 loop spans 14 amino acids. V was clipped by 4 bases and J by 2 bases; unmatched bases: 5. The V gene's germline CDR1 is SGHRS and CDR2 YFSETQ. The CDR3 DNA follows: TGCGCCAGCAGCGAGACAGGGGAAACCTACGAGCAGTACTTC. Residues: CASSETGETYEQYF.

The CDR3 nucleotides are TGTGCCAGCAGTTCCGGGACTAGCGGTTACGAGCAGTACTTC. Protein product: CASSSGTSGYEQYF. The chain employs TRBV7-3 and TRBJ2-7, with TRBD2 matching over 11 bases. The trim removed 6 bases at V and 4 bases at J, leaving 5 bases unmatched. CDR1 is SGHTA and CDR2 is FQGTGA in the germline V gene. The CDR3 is made up of 14 amino acids.

J is TRBJ1-1 and V is TRBV9; TRBD1 matches at 9 bases. CDR3 length: 15 amino acids. Germline V CDR1 and CDR2: SGDLS, YYNGEE. Germline trimming cut 0 bases from V and 8 bases from J; bases unmatched to any gene: 8. The CDR3 region is CASSVVGTGNREAFF. The CDR3 DNA reads as TGTGCCAGCAGCGTAGTAGGGACAGGGAATAGGGAAGCTTTCTTT.

J is TRBJ2-3 and V is TRBV5-4, with no clear D. V gave up 0 bases and J gave up 4 bases, with 9 bases separating them. The CDR3 has 14 amino acids. CDR1 is SGHNT, CDR2 YYREEE, per germline (reference sequence). The CDR3 spells CASSLGLSPDTQYF. The CDR3 DNA is TGTGCCAGCAGCTTGGGCCTTAGTCCAGATACGCAGTATTTT.

V usage is TRBV27 and J usage is TRBJ1-1; 9 positions match TRBD1. CDR1 and CDR2 (germline): MNHEY, SMNVEV (reference sequence). V dropped 8 bases and J dropped 4; count of bases not matched to a gene: 5. CDR3 size: 13 residues. CDR3 nucleotide sequence: TGTGCCAGCGGACAGGGGCTCGGCACTGAAGCTTTCTTT. It is translated as CASGQGLGTEAFF.

The chain combines TRBV6-5 with TRBJ1-4, with D unresolved. V lost 8 bases, J lost 2 bases, and 9 bases lay in between. The CDR3 sequence is 13 residues long. Per germline, CDR1 MNHEY and CDR2 SVGAGI. DNA for the CDR3: TGTGCCAGCTCCCGGGGTACTAATGAAAAACTGTTTTTT. Translating it yields CASSRGTNEKLFF.

The rearrangement uses TRBV5-6 and TRBJ2-7; 8 bases align to TRBD1. J gave up 1 base and V 3 bases, and 3 bases lay outside the gene matches. The CDR3 is 14 amino acids. Germline assignment: CDR1 SGHDT and CDR2 YYEEEE. The CDR3 DNA sequence: TGTGCCAGCAGCTGGAGACAGGGGTCCTACGAGCAGTACTTC. Protein sequence: CASSWRQGSYEQYF. Variable domain in full (rest from reference TRBV5-6 and TRBJ2-7): DAGVTQSPTHLIKTRGQQVTLRCSPKSGHDTVSWYQQALGQGPQFIFQYYEEEERQRGNFPDRFSGHQFPNYSSELNVNALLLGDSALYLCASSWRQGSYEQYFGPGTRLTVT.

The rearrangement links TRBV6-6 to TRBJ2-7; 9 bases fit TRBD2. Germline V gene data show CDR1 as MNHNY and CDR2 as SVGAGI (reference sequence). This CDR3 has 15 amino acids. V lost 2 bases and J lost 3; bases outside the gene matches: 5. The CDR3 reads CASSYQREAYYEQYF. In DNA form, the CDR3 reads TGTGCCAGCAGTTACCAGCGGGAGGCCTACTACGAGCAGTACTTC.

V gene TRBV9 combines with J gene TRBJ2-1; TRBD2 agrees at 7 bases. Germline CDR1 is SGDLS and CDR2 is YYNGEE. Trimming took 9 bases from V and 4 from J; bases not matched to a gene: 10. The length of the CDR3 is 14 residues. CDR3 protein: CATARGSGYNEQFF. CDR3 DNA sequence: TGTGCCACCGCAAGGGGTAGCGGGTACAATGAGCAGTTCTTC.

This clone was recorded once. V and J are TRBV19 and TRBJ1-4; no clear D. From germline, CDR1 is LNHDA and CDR2 SQIVND (reference sequence). V lost 8 bases and J lost 8, with 12 bases in between. There are 12 residues in the CDR3. The CDR3 DNA is TGTGCCAGTCAGGACTTCGGGGAAAAACTGTTTTTT. Its protein is CASQDFGEKLFF.

The CDR3 sequence is CASSLVRGRGGYEQYF. The CDR3 coding sequence is TGTGCCAGCAGTTTGGTGCGAGGGAGGGGGGGCTACGAGCAGTACTTC. V usage is TRBV6-5 and J usage is TRBJ2-5, with D possibly matching TRBD2 (7 bases). The J call is doubtful: the DNA matches TRBJ2-7 better. This CDR3 contains 16 residues. CDR1 and CDR2 from the germline V gene are MNHEY and SVGAGI.

Written as DNA, the CDR3 is TGTGCCTGGGTTCCGCCACCGGTCGCCCCGTTTGTCTACGAGCAGTACTTC. As protein: CAWVPPPVAPFVYEQYF. This chain joins TRBV30 and TRBJ2-7; no definite D call. This CDR3 spans 17 amino acids. The V and J ends lost 5 bases and 3 bases respectively, with 26 bases between them. Germline CDR1 GTSNPN, CDR2 SVGIG (reference sequence).